The rows below give T cell receptor beta chains drawn from one sample of a study of T cells after yellow fever vaccination. From the 5' RACE reads, TCRdb called clonotypes with MiXCR, one entry per CDR3 protein. Of around 150,000 distinct CDR3 sequences detected, around 7% appear once; the ten largest clones hold approximately 2.4%. This sample comprised CD4+ T cells sorted from PBMCs, obtained 5 to 6 days after the first yellow fever vaccination. Receptor source: a man aged 18-30 years who received the YFV17D yellow fever vaccine. Both conserved end residues are part of each CDR3. D genes are given only for firm matches. Only part of the rows carry a size: once, few, many, or a class if the clone is expanded.

>NA|TRBJ2-7|many|TRBV5-1
TGCGCCAGCAGCGCCGGGACGGGAACCTACGAGCAGTACTTC
CASSAGTGTYEQYF
>NA|TRBJ2-5|many|TRBV12-5
TGTGCTAGTGGTTTGGACGGCCGCTTGAAGACCCAGTACTTC
CASGLDGRLKTQYF
>NA|TRBJ2-1|many|TRBV12-3/TRBV12-4
TGTGCCAGCAGTTTAAGTCGGCTTGAGCAGTTCTTC
CASSLSRLEQFF
>NA|TRBJ2-5|many|TRBV7-2
TGTGCCAGCAGCGCTGGAAACGTCCAAGAGACCCAGTACTTC
CASSAGNVQETQYF
>NA|TRBJ2-1|many|TRBV7-2
TGTGCCAGCAGCCCCGCCAATGAGCAGTTCTTC
CASSPANEQFF
>TRBD1|TRBJ2-1|many|TRBV18
TGTGCCAGCTCACCAAGGACAGGGTTCTTCTTATCCTACAATGAGCAGTTCTTC
CASSPRTGFFLSYNEQFF
>TRBD1|TRBJ1-1|many|TRBV6-1
TGTGCCAGCATCCCGGGACAGGAGGGTGAAGCTTTCTTT
CASIPGQEGEAFF
>TRBD2|TRBJ2-1|few|TRBV9
TGTGCCAGCAGCGTACGGGGGCTAGCGGGGGGGCAGACCTACAATGAGCAGTTCTTC
CASSVRGLAGGQTYNEQFF
>NA|TRBJ1-2|once|TRBV10-3
TGTGCCATCAGTGAGGGCCCCCAGGGCTATGGCTACACCTTC
CAISEGPQGYGYTF
>NA|TRBJ2-5|NA|TRBV28
TGTGCCAGCAGTTCACTCCGCGCCAATCGGGACCCCCAAGAGACCCAGTACTTC
CASSSLRANRDPQETQYF
>NA|TRBJ1-5|few|TRBV6-2/TRBV6-3
TGTGCCAGCAGTTATATGGGGGGCCAGCCCCAGCATTTT
CASSYMGGQPQHF
>NA|TRBJ2-2|many|TRBV24-1
TGTGCCACCAGTGATTTCCCCTCGGCAGGGAACACCGGGGAGCTGTTTTTT
CATSDFPSAGNTGELFF
>NA|TRBJ2-7|many|TRBV11-3
TGTGCCAGCAGCTTAGAGGGTCAGTCCTACGAGCAGTACTTC
CASSLEGQSYEQYF
>NA|TRBJ1-6|many|TRBV5-1
TGCGCCAGCAGCTTTCTAGGGAGCGGCGGTTCACCCCTCCACTTT
CASSFLGSGGSPLHF
>NA|TRBJ1-5|NA|TRBV10-3
TGTGCCATCAGTCAAGGCCCGGGTAATCAGCCCCAGCATTTT
CAISQGPGNQPQHF
>TRBD1|TRBJ2-7|NA|TRBV6-1
TGTGCCAGCAGGACAATGACAGGGGTCTACAAGCAGTACTTC
CASRTMTGVYKQYF
>NA|TRBJ2-7|many|TRBV10-3
TGTGCCATCAGTGTATCCGGGTACGAGCAGTACTTC
CAISVSGYEQYF
>NA|TRBJ2-2|many|TRBV5-1
TGCGCCAGCAGCTTCATGAGAAGCACCGGGGAGCTGTTTTTT
CASSFMRSTGELFF
>NA|TRBJ1-6|NA|TRBV6-2/TRBV6-3
TGTGCCAGCAGTATTATTGATAATTCACCCCTCCACTTT
CASSIIDNSPLHF
>NA|TRBJ1-5|NA|TRBV5-2
TGTGCCATGGGCCCTGGGACCGCCCGAACGACCCAGCATTTT
CAMGPGTARTTQHF
>NA|TRBJ1-3|many|TRBV3-1
TGTGCCAGCAGCTGGGGCACCCTCTCTGGAAACACCATATATTTT
CASSWGTLSGNTIYF
>NA|TRBJ1-1|NA|TRBV2
TGTGCCAGCAGTGTGGAAGTGGCCACTGAAGCTTTCTTT
CASSVEVATEAFF
>NA|TRBJ2-7|NA|TRBV7-9
TGTGCCATCAGCCCCGGGCAGGACGAGCAGTACTTC
CAISPGQDEQYF
>TRBD1|TRBJ2-7|many|TRBV5-1
TGCGCCAGCAGCTGGTACAGGGGCCCCTACGAGCAGTACTTC
CASSWYRGPYEQYF
>NA|TRBJ2-6|many|TRBV20-1
TGCAGTGCTAGAGAGTCGGGGGCCTGGGCCAACGTCCTGACTTTC
CSARESGAWANVLTF
>TRBD1|TRBJ2-1|many|TRBV6-2/TRBV6-3
TGTGCCAGCGTGCGGGCAGGGGGAATCGATGAGCAGTTCTTC
CASVRAGGIDEQFF
>NA|TRBJ1-5|many|TRBV28
TGTGCCAGCAGGACCAGGGGTGGTTCTGGCAATCAGCCCCAGCATTTT
CASRTRGGSGNQPQHF
>NA|TRBJ2-1|few|TRBV28
TGTGCCAGTACCCAGCGTAAGACATCGTCTGAGCAGTTCTTC
CASTQRKTSSEQFF
>NA|TRBJ2-3|many|TRBV5-1
TGCGCCAGCAGCTTGGCCCTTCTATCGGGCACAGATACGCAGTATTTT
CASSLALLSGTDTQYF
>NA|TRBJ2-5|many|TRBV12-3/TRBV12-4
TGTGCCAGCAGCCTCAATTCAGGGTTAGGGGAGACCCAGTACTTC
CASSLNSGLGETQYF
>NA|TRBJ2-3|NA|TRBV5-1
TGCGCCAGCAGCCATCGGGACGGGGGCGCAGATACGCAGTATTTT
CASSHRDGGADTQYF
>NA|TRBJ1-1|many|TRBV6-6
TGTGCCAGCATCTTAGAGGGTATTGAAGCTTTCTTT
CASILEGIEAFF
>NA|TRBJ1-4|few|TRBV7-2
TGTGCCAGCAGCTGGAGGGTGGGTCAGGGGAATGAAAAACTGTTTTTT
CASSWRVGQGNEKLFF
>NA|TRBJ2-5|many|TRBV4-3
TGCGCCAGCAGCCAAGGTGCTTCGGAGACCCAGTACTTC
CASSQGASETQYF
>TRBD2|TRBJ2-3|many|TRBV7-9
TGTGCCAGCAGTATCCAAGCGGGGGCCCCCACAGATACGCAGTATTTT
CASSIQAGAPTDTQYF
>NA|TRBJ1-5|few|TRBV16
TGTGCCAGCAGCCATAGAGGGGCGGGCAATCAGCCCCAGCATTTT
CASSHRGAGNQPQHF
>NA|TRBJ1-6|many|TRBV10-3
TGTGCCATCAGTGACAGTGACAGATCACCCCTCCACTTT
CAISDSDRSPLHF
>NA|TRBJ1-5|NA|TRBV28
TGTGCCAGCAACAGGTACGGCAATCAGCCCCAGCATTTT
CASNRYGNQPQHF
>NA|TRBJ2-4|many|TRBV4-1
TGCGCCAGCAGCCAAGGCGGAGCCCGGGGCCGGGGAAACATTCAGTACTTC
CASSQGGARGRGNIQYF
>NA|TRBJ2-7|NA|TRBV5-1
TGCGCCAGCAGCTTGGGCTACGCGGCGTACGAGCAGTACTTC
CASSLGYAAYEQYF
>NA|TRBJ2-6|many|TRBV7-6
TGTGCCAGCAGCCATTGGGCGGGGACTGACGTCTCTGGGGCCAACGTCCTGACTTTC
CASSHWAGTDVSGANVLTF
>NA|TRBJ1-3|NA|TRBV4-3
TGCGCCAGCAGGCCCAGGTGGGGGGTTGGAAACACCATATATTTT
CASRPRWGVGNTIYF
>NA|TRBJ2-1|many|TRBV20-1
TGCAGTGCTAGAGGGTACAGCTCCTACAATGAGCAGTTCTTC
CSARGYSSYNEQFF
>NA|TRBJ1-4|many|TRBV5-1
TGCGCCAGCAGCGGGGAACCTGCAACTAATGAAAAACTGTTTTTT
CASSGEPATNEKLFF
>NA|TRBJ1-1|many|TRBV7-9
TGTGCCAGCAGCTTTGAGGGACCCCCGAACCCGAACACTGAAGCTTTCTTT
CASSFEGPPNPNTEAFF
>NA|TRBJ1-3|NA|TRBV2
TGTGCCGGCAGGGAATCCGGAAACACCATATATTTT
CAGRESGNTIYF